The 21 T cell receptor beta chains presented below share a single source sample, sequenced in a study of blood T cells in healthy people across ages. The use of a sample-barcoded 5' primer and a J-beta primer mix characterized a second PCR of about 7 to 12 cycles. Each CDR3 protein is one row after TCRdb ran MiXCR on the 5' RACE reads. The sample has 910,000 or so distinct CDR3 sequences, roughly 51% seen once. The sample was blood. These receptors came from a woman aged 55-69 years in good health.

The chain links TRBV27 to TRBJ2-3; 9 nucleotides match TRBD1. The CDR3 loop spans 14 amino acids. From germline, CDR1 is MNHEY and CDR2 SMNVEV (reference sequence). Germline trimming cut 2 bases from V and 6 bases from J; bases unmatched to any gene: 3. CDR3 loop: CASSLRGQGDTQYF. Here the CDR3 DNA reads TGTGCCAGCAGTTTACGGGGACAGGGTGATACGCAGTATTTT.

This clonotype was counted only a few times. This chain uses TRBV20-1 with TRBJ2-5; possibly TRBD1 or TRBD2 for D (5 bases each). The germline V gene encodes CDR1 DFQATT and CDR2 SNEGSKA (reference sequence). The V and J ends lost 8 bases and 5 bases respectively, with 9 bases between them. The CDR3 sequence is 10 residues long. The CDR3 here is CSRGRETQYF. The CDR3 DNA reads TGCAGTAGGGGACGGGAGACCCAGTACTTC.

The V and J genes are TRBV20-1 and TRBJ2-7; 12 nucleotides agree with TRBD2. The J call may not be correct, given that the DNA end is closer to TRBJ2-5. Per germline, CDR1 DFQATT and CDR2 SNEGSKA (reference sequence). This CDR3 region has 13 residues. The CDR3 coding sequence is TGCAGTGCGTGGACTAGCGGGATTGGGACCCAGTACTTC. This codes for CSAWTSGIGTQYF.

The CDR3 region is CASSPGINNEQFF. DNA for the CDR3: TGTGCCAGCAGTCCAGGGATCAACAATGAGCAGTTCTTC. The rearrangement joins TRBV2 to TRBJ2-1; perhaps TRBD1 as D (5 bases). The V and J ends lost 5 bases and 5 bases respectively, with 10 bases between them. Germline loops: CDR1 SNHLY, CDR2 FYNNEI. This CDR3 contains 13 residues.

CDR3 loop: CASSQDGGLKTQYF. DNA of the CDR3: TGTGCCAGCAGCCAAGATGGGGGTTTGAAGACCCAGTACTTC. This sequence joins TRBV7-9 and TRBJ2-5; D possibly matches TRBD1 or TRBD2 (5 bases each). With 5 bases removed from V and 6 bases from J, the gap between germline ends came to 16 bases. Germline V gene sequence: CDR1 SEHNR, CDR2 FQNEAQ (reference sequence). This CDR3 is built from 14 residues.

This chain links TRBV2 with TRBJ2-5; D unclear. The V end lost 5 bases, the J end lost 5 bases, and 9 bases lay between the germline ends. CDR3 length equals 12 residues. From germline, CDR1 is SNHLY and CDR2 FYNNEI. DNA of the CDR3: TGTGCCAGCAGTTCTGAGGAGGAGACCCAGTACTTC. This translates into CASSSEEETQYF. The whole variable domain, filled in from reference TRBV2 and TRBJ2-5, reads EPEVTQTPSHQVTQMGQEVILRCVPISNHLYFYWYRQILGQKVEFLVSFYNNEISEKSEIFDDQFSVERPDGSNFTLKIRSTKLEDSAMYFCASSSEEETQYFGPGTRLLVL.

This clonotype was found a few times. The chain has TRBV5-1 and TRBJ2-6; TRBD1 aligns across 10 bases. The CDR3 loop spans 20 amino acids. In germline, CDR1 is SGHRS, CDR2 YFSETQ. J was trimmed by 4 bases and V by 3 bases; bases with no gene match: 16. The CDR3: CASSSTFLGTGAGGANVLTF. The CDR3 nucleotides are TGCGCCAGCAGCTCCACGTTCCTCGGGACAGGGGCAGGGGGGGCCAACGTCCTGACTTTC. The full variable domain, with the rest looked up from reference TRBV5-1 and TRBJ2-6, is KAGVTQTPRYLIKTRGQQVTLSCSPISGHRSVSWYQQTPGQGLQFLFEYFSETQRNKGNFPGRFSGRQFSNSRSEMNVSTLELGDSALYLCASSSTFLGTGAGGANVLTFGAGSRLTVL.

V and J are TRBV4-2 and TRBJ2-4; possibly TRBD2 for D (5 bases). Germline CDR1 is LGHNA and CDR2 is YNFKEQ. There are 14 residues in the CDR3. The V end lost 0 bases, the J end lost 13 bases, and 16 bases lay between the germline ends. The CDR3 sequence is CASSQDLWERWQYF. CDR3 in DNA: TGTGCCAGCAGCCAAGATCTTTGGGAGCGGTGGCAGTACTTC.

This clonotype has only a few counts. The V call is TRBV28, the J call TRBJ2-5; D possibly matches TRBD1 or TRBD2 (5 bases each). V shed 7 bases and J shed 5 bases, with 17 bases lying between them. The CDR3 has 14 amino acids. Germline assignment: CDR1 MDHEN and CDR2 SYDVKM. CDR3 loop: CASTPTWDEETQYF. Written as DNA, the CDR3 is TGTGCCAGCACCCCGACCTGGGACGAGGAGACCCAGTACTTC. Drawing the rest from reference TRBV28 and TRBJ2-5, the complete variable domain is DVKVTQSSRYLVKRTGEKVFLECVQDMDHENMFWYRQDPGLGLRLIYFSYDVKMKEKGDIPEGYSVSREKKERFSLILESASTNQTSMYLCASTPTWDEETQYFGPGTRLLVL.

The J gene is TRBJ2-3, the V gene TRBV9, with D perhaps assigned TRBD1 or TRBD2 (5 bases each). The V and J ends lost 4 bases and 3 bases respectively, with 18 bases between them. The germline V gene has CDR1 SGDLS and CDR2 YYNGEE. This CDR3 region has 16 residues. CDR3 bases: TGTGCCAGCAGCTCAATGGGGGAGCCGGGAACAGATACGCAGTATTTT. It codes for CASSSMGEPGTDTQYF.

The chain joins TRBV15 to TRBJ2-3, with D possibly matching TRBD2 (6 bases). The V end lost 5 bases, the J end lost 4 bases, and 13 bases lay between the germline ends. The CDR3 consists of 14 residues. Per germline, CDR1 LNHNV and CDR2 YYDKDF (reference sequence). In nucleotides, the CDR3 is TGTGCCACCAGCTCTGGCGGGGAGTCAGATACGCAGTATTTT. Amino acid sequence: CATSSGGESDTQYF.

In this sample, this clonotype turned up a few times. The V and J genes are TRBV7-6 and TRBJ2-1; D not resolved. The germline CDR1 and CDR2 sequences are SGHVS and FNYEAQ. The CDR3 is 14 amino acids. Between the trimmed V and J ends, which lost 2 bases and 6 bases, there was a span of 11 bases. The CDR3 protein is CASSLMESSNEQFF. The CDR3 DNA sequence: TGTGCCAGCAGCTTAATGGAGTCGAGCAATGAGCAGTTCTTC.

There are a few counts of this clonotype. This chain links TRBV4-1 with TRBJ2-5, with 12 bases fitting TRBD2. The CDR3 is 15 residues long. Unmatched junction bases numbered 0, after V lost 4 bases and J lost 0 bases. The germline CDR1 and CDR2 sequences are MGHRA and YSYEKL. The CDR3 DNA is TGCGCCAGCAGCCGGACTAGCGGGGACCAAGAGACCCAGTACTTC. Translating gives CASSRTSGDQETQYF.

This clonotype was counted a single time. V usage is TRBV27 and J usage is TRBJ2-7; no reliable D call. Germline CDR1 reads MNHEY; CDR2 reads SMNVEV (reference sequence). This CDR3 is built from 13 residues. Trimming left V 3 bases short and J 4 bases short, with 10 bases between. CDR3 in amino acids: CASSFYPQYEQYF. Here the CDR3 DNA reads TGTGCCAGCAGTTTTTATCCCCAGTACGAGCAGTACTTC.

The V gene is TRBV11-2, the J gene TRBJ2-4; D unresolved. The J call is uncertain, as TRBJ2-7 better fits the DNA end. The CDR3 has 18 residues. CDR1 is SGHAT, CDR2 FQNNGV, per germline. The CDR3 DNA reads TGTGCCAGCAGCCCCGTGAGCCGGCGGAGTACTGACAACTACGAGCAGTACTTC. Protein product: CASSPVSRRSTDNYEQYF.

This chain uses TRBV7-8 with TRBJ2-5; D might be TRBD1 or TRBD2, each matching 5 bases. The CDR3 contains 16 residues. CDR1 and CDR2 (germline): SGHVS, FQNEAQ. V dropped 5 bases and J dropped 1 base, with 17 bases sitting between them. The CDR3 protein is CASSPSEGPSQETQYF. As DNA, the CDR3 is TGTGCCAGCAGCCCGAGCGAGGGACCATCCCAAGAGACCCAGTACTTC. The complete variable domain, with remaining parts taken from reference TRBV7-8 and TRBJ2-5, reads GAGVSQSPRYKVAKRGQDVALRCDPISGHVSLFWYQQALGQGPEFLTYFQNEAQLDKSGLPSDRFFAERPEGSVSTLKIQRTQQEDSAVYLCASSPSEGPSQETQYFGPGTRLLVL.

The chain has TRBV21-1 and TRBJ2-7; TRBD1 was called by the table and not checked on the DNA. TRBV21-1 is termed a pseudogene. CDR3 size: 16 residues. This CDR3 is CASSNRQRRKGYEQYF. DNA of the CDR3: TGTGCCAGCAGCAATAGACAGCGCCGAAAGGGCTACGAGCAGTACTTC.

CDR3 region: CANRADRVSDTQYF. CDR3 nucleotides: TGTGCCAACAGAGCGGACAGGGTATCAGATACGCAGTATTTT. The rearrangement uses TRBV27 and TRBJ2-3; TRBD1 matches at 8 bases. Germline trimming cut 10 bases from V and 4 bases from J; bases unmatched to any gene: 10. CDR3 length: 14 residues. Germline V gene sequence: CDR1 MNHEY, CDR2 SMNVEV (reference sequence).

This clonotype was seen a few times. The chain recombines TRBV28 with TRBJ2-1, with D unclear. The ends were cut back, 4 bases at V and 0 bases at J, with 10 bases in the middle. CDR3 size: 15 residues. Germline CDR1 and CDR2: MDHEN and SYDVKM. The DNA of the CDR3 is TGTGCCAGCAGTTCGACTGACCGCTCCTACAATGAGCAGTTCTTC. This gives the protein CASSSTDRSYNEQFF.

This clonotype has just a few counts. This chain links TRBV6-2 or TRBV6-3 with TRBJ2-7, with TRBD2 matching over 12 bases. There are 13 residues in the CDR3. The trim removed 9 bases at V and 5 bases at J, leaving 5 bases unmatched. Germline CDR1 is MNHEY and CDR2 is SVGEGT. CDR3 loop: CASRLAGENEQYF. In DNA form, the CDR3 reads TGTGCCAGTAGACTAGCGGGAGAGAACGAGCAGTACTTC.

The genes are TRBV6-5 and TRBJ2-7; possibly TRBD1 for D (6 bases). The CDR3 consists of 16 residues. V was pared by 5 bases and J by 3 bases, with 20 bases between. Per the germline V gene, CDR1 is MNHEY and CDR2 is SVGAGI. In DNA form, the CDR3 reads TGTGCCAGCAGTCACCGATCAGGGCAGGGGTTCTACGAGCAGTACTTC. This codes for CASSHRSGQGFYEQYF.